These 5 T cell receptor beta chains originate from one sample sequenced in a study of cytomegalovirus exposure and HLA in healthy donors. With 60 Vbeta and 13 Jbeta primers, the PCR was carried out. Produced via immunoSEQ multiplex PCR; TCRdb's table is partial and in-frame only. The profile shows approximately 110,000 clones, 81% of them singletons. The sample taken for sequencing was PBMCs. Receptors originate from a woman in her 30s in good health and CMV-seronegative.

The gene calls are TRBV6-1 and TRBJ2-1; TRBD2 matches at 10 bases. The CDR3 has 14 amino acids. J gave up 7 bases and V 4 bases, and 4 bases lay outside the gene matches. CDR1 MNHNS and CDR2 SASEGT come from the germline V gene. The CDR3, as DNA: TGTGCCAGCAGTGTTCTAGCGGGAGTAAATGAGCAGTTCTTC. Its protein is CASSVLAGVNEQFF.

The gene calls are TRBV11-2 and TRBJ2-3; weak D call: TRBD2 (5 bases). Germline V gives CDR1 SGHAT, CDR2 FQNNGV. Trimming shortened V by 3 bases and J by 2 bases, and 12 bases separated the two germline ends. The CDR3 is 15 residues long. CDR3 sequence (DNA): TGTGCCAGCAGCTTGCTAGCAGACGTCACAGATACGCAGTATTTT. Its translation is CASSLLADVTDTQYF. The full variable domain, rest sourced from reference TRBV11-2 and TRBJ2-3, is EAGVAQSPRYKIIEKRQSVAFWCNPISGHATLYWYQQILGQGPKLLIQFQNNGVVDDSQLPKDRFSAERLKGVDSTLKIQPAKLEDSAVYLCASSLLADVTDTQYFGPGTRLTVL.

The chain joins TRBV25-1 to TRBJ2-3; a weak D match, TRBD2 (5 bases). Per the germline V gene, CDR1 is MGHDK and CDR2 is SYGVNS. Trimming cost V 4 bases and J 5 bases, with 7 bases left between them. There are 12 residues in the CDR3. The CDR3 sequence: CASSVSGDTQYF. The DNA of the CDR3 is TGTGCCAGCAGTGTGAGCGGAGATACGCAGTATTTT.

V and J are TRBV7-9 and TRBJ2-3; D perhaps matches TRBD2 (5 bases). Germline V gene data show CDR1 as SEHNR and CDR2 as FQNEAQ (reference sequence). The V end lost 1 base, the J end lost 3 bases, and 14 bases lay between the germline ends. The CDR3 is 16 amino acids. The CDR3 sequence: CASSLVTRGQTDTQYF. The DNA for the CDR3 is TGTGCCAGCAGCTTAGTTACTAGAGGGCAAACAGATACGCAGTATTTT.

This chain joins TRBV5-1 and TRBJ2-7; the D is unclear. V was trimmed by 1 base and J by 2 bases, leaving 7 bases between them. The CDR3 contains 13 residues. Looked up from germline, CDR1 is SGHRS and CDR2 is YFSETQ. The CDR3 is CASSLTGAYEQYF. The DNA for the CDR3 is TGCGCCAGCAGCTTGACTGGAGCCTACGAGCAGTACTTC.